The sequence of this T cell receptor beta chain was determined in a study of blood T cell repertoires in COVID-19. Study as a whole: Some COVID-19 samples were acute and others convalescent; all came from the United States, Italy and Spain. In each case, the material was cDNA or gDNA derived from T cells, B-cell-depleted T cells, or PBMCs.

Under the authors' procedure: Nucleated cell counts were estimated from reference gene primer amplification. The method was immunoSEQ multiplex PCR; TCRdb's version includes in-frame clones alone and lacks a portion of them. The DNA gave D and trimming, while V, J and clone size come from that table. The sample comprises some 83,000 clones, about 85% of which are singletons, and approximately 5.8% rests with the top ten. Germline V gene data show CDR1 as MNHEY and CDR2 as SMNVEV (reference sequence). After removal of 2 bases from V and 6 bases from J, the junction contained 12 bases not matched to a gene. There are 17 residues in the CDR3.

The clonotype originates from a man aged 60 to 69 with active or convalescent COVID-19. Sequencing input: peripheral blood. The chain links TRBV27 to TRBJ2-2; 7 nucleotides line up with TRBD1. In DNA form, the CDR3 reads TGTGCCAGCAGTTTAACAGGGGAAGGGATTGTGTCCGGGGAGCTGTTTTTT. Residues: CASSLTGEGIVSGELFF.